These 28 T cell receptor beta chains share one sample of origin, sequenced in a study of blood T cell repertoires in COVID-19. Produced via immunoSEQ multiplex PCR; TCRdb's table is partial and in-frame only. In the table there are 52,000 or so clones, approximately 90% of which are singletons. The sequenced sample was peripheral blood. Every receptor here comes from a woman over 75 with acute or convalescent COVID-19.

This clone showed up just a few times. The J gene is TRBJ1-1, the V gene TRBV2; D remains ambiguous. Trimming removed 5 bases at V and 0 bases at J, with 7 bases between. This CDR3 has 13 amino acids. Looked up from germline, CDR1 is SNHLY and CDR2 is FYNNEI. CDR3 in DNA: TGTGCCAGCAGTCAAGACTTGAACACTGAAGCTTTCTTT. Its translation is CASSQDLNTEAFF.

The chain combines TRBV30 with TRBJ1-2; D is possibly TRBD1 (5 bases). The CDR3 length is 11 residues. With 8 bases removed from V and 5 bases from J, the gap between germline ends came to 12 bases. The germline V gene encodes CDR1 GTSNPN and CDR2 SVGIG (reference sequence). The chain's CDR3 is CAAGQDYGYTF. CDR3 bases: TGTGCCGCAGGGCAGGATTATGGCTACACCTTC.

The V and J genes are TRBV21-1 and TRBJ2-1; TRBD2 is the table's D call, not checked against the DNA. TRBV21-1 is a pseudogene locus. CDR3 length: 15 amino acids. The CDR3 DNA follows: TGTGCCAGCAGCGCTCCGGGAAATCTACAGAATGAGCAGTTCTTC. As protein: CASSAPGNLQNEQFF.

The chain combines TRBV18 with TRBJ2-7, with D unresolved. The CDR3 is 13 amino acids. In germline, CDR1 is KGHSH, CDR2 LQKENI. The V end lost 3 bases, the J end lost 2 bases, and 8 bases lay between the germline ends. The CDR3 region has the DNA TGTGCCAGCTCACCGGAACAGACCTACGAGCAGTACTTC. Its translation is CASSPEQTYEQYF.

CDR3 bases: TGTGCCAGTAGGCTGATGAGCTCTGGAAACACCATATATTTT. Encoded protein: CASRLMSSGNTIYF. The J gene is TRBJ1-3, the V gene TRBV19; D is unresolved. There are 14 residues in the CDR3. CDR1 LNHDA and CDR2 SQIVND come from the germline V gene (reference sequence). V was cut by 6 bases and J by 0 bases, with 9 bases left in between.

In DNA, the CDR3 is TGTGCCAGCAGTTACTTGAGCGGGAGGGCCGACACCGGGGAGCTGTTTTTT. The encoded protein is CASSYLSGRADTGELFF. The chain is built from TRBV6-2 or TRBV6-3 and TRBJ2-2; 10 nucleotides line up with TRBD2. Trimming removed 1 base from V and 3 bases from J; junction bases left unmatched: 5. Germline CDR1 and CDR2: MNHEY and SVGEGT. This CDR3 has 17 amino acids.

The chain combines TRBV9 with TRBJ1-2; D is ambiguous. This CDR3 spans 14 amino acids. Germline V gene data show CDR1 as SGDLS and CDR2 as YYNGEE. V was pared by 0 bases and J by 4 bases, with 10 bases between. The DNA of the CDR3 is TGTGCCAGCAGCGTAGCGTACAGTACCTATGGCTACACCTTC. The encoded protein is CASSVAYSTYGYTF.

The CDR3 loop is CASSISGTGALRGYTF. DNA for the CDR3: TGTGCCAGTAGTATCTCCGGGACAGGGGCGTTGCGGGGCTACACCTTC. The chain employs TRBV19 and TRBJ1-2; 10 nucleotides align to TRBD1. The CDR3 covers 16 residues. V lost 3 bases and J lost 8; bases outside the gene matches: 12. From germline, CDR1 is LNHDA and CDR2 SQIVND (reference sequence).

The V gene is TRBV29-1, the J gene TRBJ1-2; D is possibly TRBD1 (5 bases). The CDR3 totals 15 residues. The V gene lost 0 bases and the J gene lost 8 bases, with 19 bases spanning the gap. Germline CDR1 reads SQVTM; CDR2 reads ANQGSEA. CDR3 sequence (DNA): TGCAGCGTTGAAGATCCAGGCAGGGCATATAAAGGCTACACCTTC. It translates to CSVEDPGRAYKGYTF.

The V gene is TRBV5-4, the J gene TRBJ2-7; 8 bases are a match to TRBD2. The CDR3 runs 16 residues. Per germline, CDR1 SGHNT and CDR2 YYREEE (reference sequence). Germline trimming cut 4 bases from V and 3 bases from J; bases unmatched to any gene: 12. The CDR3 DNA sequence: TGTGCCAGCAGCACACGGGGGGGCGGCGTAGGCTACGAGCAGTACTTC. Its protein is CASSTRGGGVGYEQYF.

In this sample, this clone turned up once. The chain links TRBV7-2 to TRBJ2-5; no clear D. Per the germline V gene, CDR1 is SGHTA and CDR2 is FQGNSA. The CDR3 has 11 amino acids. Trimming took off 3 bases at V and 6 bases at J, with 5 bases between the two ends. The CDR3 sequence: CASSLQKTQYF. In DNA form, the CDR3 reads TGTGCCAGCAGCTTGCAGAAGACCCAGTACTTC.

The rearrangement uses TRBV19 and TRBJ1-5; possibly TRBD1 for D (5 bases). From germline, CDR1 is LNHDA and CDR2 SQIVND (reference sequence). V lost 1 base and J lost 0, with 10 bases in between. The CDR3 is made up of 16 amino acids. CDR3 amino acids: CASSIGGLISNQPQHF. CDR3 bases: TGTGCCAGTAGTATAGGGGGACTGATTAGCAATCAGCCCCAGCATTTT.

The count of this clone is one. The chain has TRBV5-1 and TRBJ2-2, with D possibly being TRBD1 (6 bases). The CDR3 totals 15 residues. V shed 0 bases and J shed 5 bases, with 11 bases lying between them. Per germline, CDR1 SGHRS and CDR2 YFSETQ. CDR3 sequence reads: CASSLDAGETGELFF. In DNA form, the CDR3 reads TGCGCCAGCAGCTTGGATGCAGGGGAAACCGGGGAGCTGTTTTTT.

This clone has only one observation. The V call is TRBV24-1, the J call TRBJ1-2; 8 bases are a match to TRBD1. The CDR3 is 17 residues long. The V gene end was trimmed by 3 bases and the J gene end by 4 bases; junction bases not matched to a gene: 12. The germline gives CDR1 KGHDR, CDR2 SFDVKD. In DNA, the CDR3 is TGTGCCACCAGTGATCCCCAAGGGGATGGGACAGGCTATGGCTACACCTTC. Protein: CATSDPQGDGTGYGYTF.

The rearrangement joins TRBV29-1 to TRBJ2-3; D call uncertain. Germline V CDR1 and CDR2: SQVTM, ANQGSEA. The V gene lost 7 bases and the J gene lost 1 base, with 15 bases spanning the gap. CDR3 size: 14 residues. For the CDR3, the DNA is TGCAGCGATCAATATAAGCAGGGCACAGATACGCAGTATTTT. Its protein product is CSDQYKQGTDTQYF.

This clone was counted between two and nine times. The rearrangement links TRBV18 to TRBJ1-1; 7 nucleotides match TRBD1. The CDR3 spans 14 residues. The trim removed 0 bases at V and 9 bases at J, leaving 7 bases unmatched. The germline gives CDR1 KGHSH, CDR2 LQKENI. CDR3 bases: TGTGCCAGCTCACCACCTGGCACAGGGGACAAAGCTTTCTTT. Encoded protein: CASSPPGTGDKAFF.

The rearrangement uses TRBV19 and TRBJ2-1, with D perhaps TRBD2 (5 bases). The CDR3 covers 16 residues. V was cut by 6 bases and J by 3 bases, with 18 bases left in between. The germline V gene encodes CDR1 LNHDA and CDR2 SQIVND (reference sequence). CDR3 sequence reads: CASRRDDLRIYNEQFF. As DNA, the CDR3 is TGTGCCAGTAGGAGGGATGACTTGAGGATCTACAATGAGCAGTTCTTC.

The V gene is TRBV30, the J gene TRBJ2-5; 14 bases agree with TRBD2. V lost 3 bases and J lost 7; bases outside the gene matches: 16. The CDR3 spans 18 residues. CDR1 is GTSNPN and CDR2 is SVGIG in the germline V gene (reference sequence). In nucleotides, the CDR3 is TGTGCCTGGAGCGCGGGACTAGCGGGAGCTACCCCACTCATGACCCAGTACTTC. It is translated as CAWSAGLAGATPLMTQYF.

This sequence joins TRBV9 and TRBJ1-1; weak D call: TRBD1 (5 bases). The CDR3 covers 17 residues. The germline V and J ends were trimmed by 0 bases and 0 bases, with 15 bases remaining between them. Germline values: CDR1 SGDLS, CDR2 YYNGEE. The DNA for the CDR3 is TGTGCCAGCAGCGTAGGGGGCAGGTCAGCCCTGAACACTGAAGCTTTCTTT. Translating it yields CASSVGGRSALNTEAFF.

In nucleotides, the CDR3 is TGTGCCACCAGTGATCCCCCGGGACAGTCGAGCACCGGGGAGCTGTTTTTT. Its protein is CATSDPPGQSSTGELFF. The chain combines TRBV24-1 with TRBJ2-2; 7 positions agree with TRBD1. The V gene end was trimmed by 3 bases and the J gene end by 4 bases; junction bases not matched to a gene: 10. The CDR3 covers 17 residues. From germline, CDR1 is KGHDR and CDR2 SFDVKD.

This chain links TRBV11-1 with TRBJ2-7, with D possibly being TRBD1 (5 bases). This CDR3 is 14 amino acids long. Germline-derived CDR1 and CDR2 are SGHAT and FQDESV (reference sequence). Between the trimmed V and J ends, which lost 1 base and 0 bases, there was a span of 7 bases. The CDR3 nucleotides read TGTGCCAGCAGCTTAGGACAGAGCTCCTACGAGCAGTACTTC. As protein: CASSLGQSSYEQYF.

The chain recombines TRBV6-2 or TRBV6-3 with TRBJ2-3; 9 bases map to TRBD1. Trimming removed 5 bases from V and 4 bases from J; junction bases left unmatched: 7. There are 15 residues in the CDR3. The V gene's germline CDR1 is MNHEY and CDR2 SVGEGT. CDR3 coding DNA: TGTGCCAGCAGTAGCGGACAGGGGAGGGCAGATACGCAGTATTTT. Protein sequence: CASSSGQGRADTQYF.

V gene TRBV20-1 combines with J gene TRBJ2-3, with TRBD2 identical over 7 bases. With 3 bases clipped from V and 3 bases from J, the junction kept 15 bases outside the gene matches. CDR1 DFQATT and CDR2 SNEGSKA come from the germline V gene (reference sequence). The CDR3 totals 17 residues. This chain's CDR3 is CSASLWRRELGTDTQYF. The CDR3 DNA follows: TGCAGTGCTAGTTTATGGCGGCGGGAGCTGGGAACAGATACGCAGTATTTT.

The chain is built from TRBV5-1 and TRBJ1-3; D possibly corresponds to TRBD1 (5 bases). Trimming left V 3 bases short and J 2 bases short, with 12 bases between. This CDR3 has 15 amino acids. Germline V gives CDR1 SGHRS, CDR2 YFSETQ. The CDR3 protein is CASSSQGGAGNTIYF. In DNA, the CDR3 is TGCGCCAGCAGCTCCCAGGGAGGGGCTGGAAACACCATATATTTT.

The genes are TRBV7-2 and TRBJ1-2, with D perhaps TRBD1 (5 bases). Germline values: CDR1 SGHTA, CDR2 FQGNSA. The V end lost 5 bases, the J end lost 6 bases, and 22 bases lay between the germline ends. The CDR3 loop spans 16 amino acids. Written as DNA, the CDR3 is TGTGCCAGCAGCCCTAGTAGGACGGTTTCACAGGATGGCTACACCTTC. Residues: CASSPSRTVSQDGYTF. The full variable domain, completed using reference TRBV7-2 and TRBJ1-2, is GAGVSQSPSNKVTEKGKDVELRCDPISGHTALYWYRQSLGQGLEFLIYFQGNSAPDKSGLPSDRFSAERTGGSVSTLTIQRTQQEDSAVYLCASSPSRTVSQDGYTFGSGTRLTVV.

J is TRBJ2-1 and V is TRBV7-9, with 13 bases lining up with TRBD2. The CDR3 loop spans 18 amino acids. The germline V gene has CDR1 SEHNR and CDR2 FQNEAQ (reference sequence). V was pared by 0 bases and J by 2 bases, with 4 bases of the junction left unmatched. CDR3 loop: CASSLARGLAGAYNEQFF. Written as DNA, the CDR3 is TGTGCCAGCAGCTTAGCCAGAGGACTAGCGGGAGCCTACAATGAGCAGTTCTTC.

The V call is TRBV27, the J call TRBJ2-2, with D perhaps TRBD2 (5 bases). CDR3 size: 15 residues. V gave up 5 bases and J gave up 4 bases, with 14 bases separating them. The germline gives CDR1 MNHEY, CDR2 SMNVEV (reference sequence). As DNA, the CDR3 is TGTGCCAGCAGTCCTAGCTGGGCCGCCACCGGGGAGCTGTTTTTT. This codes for CASSPSWAATGELFF.

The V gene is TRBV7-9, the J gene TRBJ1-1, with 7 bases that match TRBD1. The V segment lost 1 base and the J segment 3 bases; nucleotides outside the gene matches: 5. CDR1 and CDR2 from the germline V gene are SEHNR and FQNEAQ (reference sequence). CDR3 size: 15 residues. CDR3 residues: CASSLGGQAYTEAFF. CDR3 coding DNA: TGTGCCAGCAGCTTAGGTGGACAGGCCTACACTGAAGCTTTCTTT.